A single sample gave rise to the 29 T cell receptor beta chains below, sequenced in a study of cytomegalovirus exposure and HLA in healthy donors. In the PCR, 60 Vbeta and 13 Jbeta primers were used. Method: immunoSEQ multiplex PCR; TCRdb's copy keeps in-frame clones and lacks some. The sample carries 200,000 or so clones, over 65% recorded once. Sequenced: PBMCs. These receptors came from a human donor in good health.

This chain links TRBV25-1 with TRBJ2-3; TRBD2 matches at 7 bases. V dropped 0 bases and J dropped 3; count of bases not matched to a gene: 12. Germline-derived CDR1 and CDR2 are MGHDK and SYGVNS. The CDR3 has 18 residues. For the CDR3, the DNA is TGTGCCAGCAGTGAATATTTCCGGGACTACTCTCGTACAGATACGCAGTATTTT. The encoded protein is CASSEYFRDYSRTDTQYF.

The chain links TRBV9 to TRBJ2-7, with D maybe TRBD2 (5 bases). Deletions cut 0 bases from V and 3 bases from J, with 10 bases between. The CDR3 is 14 residues long. Germline loops: CDR1 SGDLS, CDR2 YYNGEE. The chain's CDR3 is CASSVGPGGYEQYF. CDR3 DNA: TGTGCCAGCAGCGTAGGTCCTGGAGGCTACGAGCAGTACTTC. Combining the CDR3 with reference TRBV9 and TRBJ2-7 gives the whole variable domain DSGVTQTPKHLITATGQRVTLRCSPRSGDLSVYWYQQSLDQGLQFLIQYYNGEERAKGNILERFSAQQFPDLHSELNLSSLELGDSALYFCASSVGPGGYEQYFGPGTRLTVT.

The V call is TRBV30, the J call TRBJ1-1; tentative D call: TRBD1 (6 bases). The CDR3 covers 13 residues. Germline V lookup: CDR1 GTSNPN, CDR2 SVGIG (reference sequence). V lost 3 bases and J 10 bases, leaving 18 bases between the germline ends. Written as DNA, the CDR3 is TGTGCCTGGAGCGGGGGGGCCCTAACCGGAGCTTTCTTT. The encoded protein is CAWSGGALTGAFF.

This clone was observed a few times. V and J are TRBV2 and TRBJ1-4; tentatively, D is TRBD1 (6 bases). CDR1 is SNHLY, CDR2 FYNNEI, per germline. The V end was cut by 5 bases, the J end by 0 bases, with 10 bases between. This CDR3 is built from 15 residues. CDR3 in amino acids: CASSPGTSTNEKLFF. The CDR3 bases are TGTGCCAGCAGTCCCGGGACATCAACTAATGAAAAACTGTTTTTT.

The chain joins TRBV28 to TRBJ1-4, with 8 positions matching TRBD1. CDR3 length: 16 amino acids. V lost 3 bases to trimming and J lost 8 bases; unmatched junction nucleotides: 11. The germline CDR1 and CDR2 sequences are MDHEN and SYDVKM. CDR3 loop: CASSFSATGGWEKLFF. CDR3 nucleotides: TGTGCCAGCAGTTTTTCCGCTACAGGGGGGTGGGAAAAACTGTTTTTT.

The chain uses TRBV30 and TRBJ2-7; 10 bases match TRBD2. J gave up 4 bases and V 6 bases, and 6 bases lay outside the gene matches. The V gene's germline CDR1 is GTSNPN and CDR2 SVGIG (reference sequence). The CDR3 spans 13 residues. This chain's CDR3 is CACTSGIGYEQYF. The CDR3 DNA is TGTGCCTGTACTAGCGGGATTGGGTACGAGCAGTACTTC.

V is TRBV5-6 and J is TRBJ1-5; D perhaps matches TRBD1 (5 bases). Germline assignment: CDR1 SGHDT and CDR2 YYEEEE. With 0 bases removed from V and 4 bases from J, the gap between germline ends came to 11 bases. CDR3 length: 15 residues. The CDR3 protein is CASSLATGPNQPQHF. The CDR3 nucleotides are TGTGCCAGCAGCTTGGCCACAGGTCCGAATCAGCCCCAGCATTTT.

The chain employs TRBV27 and TRBJ2-2; 8 nucleotides agree with TRBD2. The J segment lost 2 bases and the V segment lost 3 bases, leaving 2 bases of the junction unmatched. This CDR3 comprises 15 residues. Germline CDR1 and CDR2: MNHEY and SMNVEV (reference sequence). In DNA, the CDR3 is TGTGCCAGCAGTTTTACTAGCGGAAACACCGGGGAGCTGTTTTTT. Translation: CASSFTSGNTGELFF.

The chain links TRBV18 to TRBJ2-7, with 9 bases that match TRBD1. Germline CDR1 reads KGHSH; CDR2 reads LQKENI. V lost 3 bases and J lost 2; bases outside the gene matches: 5. CDR3 length equals 15 residues. CDR3 in amino acids: CASSPGTGNTYEQYF. The CDR3 nucleotides are TGTGCCAGCTCACCCGGGACAGGGAATACCTACGAGCAGTACTTC.

This chain joins TRBV19 and TRBJ2-5; D possibly corresponds to TRBD2 (6 bases). Deletions cut 5 bases from V and 6 bases from J, with 16 bases between. Germline values: CDR1 LNHDA, CDR2 SQIVND (reference sequence). The CDR3 has 14 amino acids. As DNA, the CDR3 is TGTGCCAGTAGTCCATTGGGGGAGGCGCAGACCCAGTACTTC. It is translated as CASSPLGEAQTQYF. The variable domain in full, with the rest retrieved from reference TRBV19 and TRBJ2-5, is DGGITQSPKYLFRKEGQNVTLSCEQNLNHDAMYWYRQDPGQGLRLIYYSQIVNDFQKGDIAEGYSVSREKKESFPLTVTSAQKNPTAFYLCASSPLGEAQTQYFGPGTRLLVL.

The rearrangement links TRBV19 to TRBJ2-3, with 7 bases fitting TRBD2. CDR1 is LNHDA, CDR2 SQIVND, per germline (reference sequence). This CDR3 is built from 15 residues. V lost 3 bases, J lost 2 bases, and 5 bases stayed unmatched. CDR3 nucleotides: TGTGCCAGTAGTATTCTAGCGGTTAACACAGATACGCAGTATTTT. It codes for CASSILAVNTDTQYF.

The chain recombines TRBV6-1 with TRBJ2-7; 8 bases match TRBD2. V lost 0 bases to trimming and J lost 4 bases; unmatched junction nucleotides: 8. CDR3 length: 16 amino acids. CDR1 and CDR2 (germline): MNHNS, SASEGT. The CDR3 coding sequence is TGTGCCAGCAGTGAAGCACCGCGAGCGGGAGAGTACGAGCAGTACTTC. Protein: CASSEAPRAGEYEQYF.

The CDR3 DNA reads TGTGCCAGCAGCACGACAGGGGGAAAGACCCAGTACTTC. It encodes CASSTTGGKTQYF. The chain links TRBV2 to TRBJ2-5; TRBD1 aligns across 9 bases. Germline V gives CDR1 SNHLY, CDR2 FYNNEI. The CDR3 loop spans 13 amino acids. Trimming cost V 6 bases and J 6 bases; bases outside gene matches: 5.

The chain uses TRBV6-5 and TRBJ1-5, with TRBD1 as a possible D gene (6 bases). CDR3 length: 15 amino acids. Trimming left V 7 bases short and J 0 bases short, with 13 bases between. The germline V gene encodes CDR1 MNHEY and CDR2 SVGAGI. The CDR3 coding sequence is TGTGCCAGCAAACTACAGGGCACTAGCAATCAGCCCCAGCATTTT. Its translation: CASKLQGTSNQPQHF.

The rearrangement uses TRBV5-6 and TRBJ2-7, with 7 nucleotides matching TRBD1. The CDR3 totals 15 residues. The V and J ends lost 1 base and 1 base, in that order; junction bases with no gene match: 5. Per the germline V gene, CDR1 is SGHDT and CDR2 is YYEEEE. The CDR3 sequence is CASSLTGANSYEQYF. The CDR3 DNA reads as TGTGCCAGCAGCTTGACAGGGGCGAATTCCTACGAGCAGTACTTC.

The chain joins TRBV7-9 to TRBJ2-7, with D possibly being TRBD2 (5 bases). In germline, CDR1 is SEHNR, CDR2 FQNEAQ (reference sequence). Trimming pared 5 bases from V and 6 bases from J, leaving 11 bases between. The CDR3 is 12 amino acids. CDR3 DNA sequence: TGTGCCAGCAGCCCAGGACTTGGCGAGCAGTACTTC. Translating it yields CASSPGLGEQYF.

The J gene is TRBJ2-7, the V gene TRBV6-5; the D gene is possibly TRBD2 (6 bases). Germline values: CDR1 MNHEY, CDR2 SVGAGI. This CDR3 is 15 amino acids long. V lost 3 bases and J lost 3, with 15 bases in between. The CDR3 region is CASSYRGFDLYEQYF. DNA for the CDR3: TGTGCCAGCAGTTATCGGGGGTTCGACCTCTACGAGCAGTACTTC.

The chain couples TRBV6-6 to TRBJ1-2; 8 positions match TRBD1. The trim removed 0 bases at V and 5 bases at J, leaving 2 bases unmatched. The V gene's germline CDR1 is MNHNY and CDR2 SVGAGI (reference sequence). CDR3 length: 14 residues. CDR3 region: CASSYSGQAYGYTF. In nucleotides, the CDR3 is TGTGCCAGCAGTTACTCGGGACAGGCATATGGCTACACCTTC.

This clone was observed once. The chain uses TRBV10-3 and TRBJ2-4; D possibly corresponds to TRBD1 (6 bases). With 0 bases removed from V and 3 bases from J, the gap between germline ends came to 9 bases. Germline assignment: CDR1 ENHRY and CDR2 SYGVKD. The CDR3 runs to 15 residues. The CDR3 sequence: CAISESRQDKNIQYF. CDR3 DNA: TGTGCCATCAGTGAGTCGAGACAGGACAAAAACATTCAGTACTTC.

The V and J genes are TRBV25-1 and TRBJ1-5, with D perhaps matching TRBD1 (5 bases). Trimming pared 7 bases from V and 1 base from J, leaving 11 bases between. This CDR3 spans 14 amino acids. Germline assignment: CDR1 MGHDK and CDR2 SYGVNS. As DNA, the CDR3 is TGTGCCAGCACTGCCGGGGGAAGCAATCAGCCCCAGCATTTT. Amino acids: CASTAGGSNQPQHF.

In this sample, this clone turned up a few times. The chain links TRBV5-1 to TRBJ2-5; TRBD1 matches 9 bases. J was trimmed by 3 bases and V by 4 bases; bases with no gene match: 7. CDR3 size: 15 residues. Per germline, CDR1 SGHRS and CDR2 YFSETQ. CDR3 coding DNA: TGCGCCAGCAGCCAAAGGACAGGGGAAAAAGAGACCCAGTACTTC. Protein: CASSQRTGEKETQYF.

J is TRBJ2-2 and V is TRBV5-1; TRBD2 matches at 9 bases. CDR1 and CDR2 (germline): SGHRS, YFSETQ. Trimming removed 0 bases from V and 5 bases from J; junction bases left unmatched: 5. The CDR3 runs to 16 residues. The CDR3 sequence: CASSLGTSVRTGELFF. In nucleotides, the CDR3 is TGCGCCAGCAGCTTGGGGACTAGCGTTAGAACCGGGGAGCTGTTTTTT.

The chain has TRBV28 and TRBJ2-1; weak D call: TRBD2 (6 bases). V lost 4 bases and J lost 0, with 13 bases in between. The CDR3 totals 16 residues. Looked up from germline, CDR1 is MDHEN and CDR2 is SYDVKM. This CDR3 reads CASSSPGGSSYNEQFF. In DNA form, the CDR3 reads TGTGCCAGCAGTTCCCCTGGGGGGAGCTCCTACAATGAGCAGTTCTTC.

The chain uses TRBV18 and TRBJ2-1, with TRBD2 matching 7 bases. The CDR3 runs to 14 residues. V gave up 2 bases and J gave up 8 bases; unmatched junction bases: 6. Per the germline V gene, CDR1 is KGHSH and CDR2 is LQKENI. The CDR3 bases are TGTGCCAGCTCACCAGCCGGCGGGAGAGATGAGCAGTTCTTC. It specifies CASSPAGGRDEQFF.

The chain recombines TRBV4-1 with TRBJ2-3, with TRBD1 as a possible D gene (6 bases). CDR1 is MGHRA, CDR2 YSYEKL, per germline. The CDR3 sequence is 17 residues long. V was trimmed by 4 bases and J by 4 bases, leaving 21 bases between them. The DNA for the CDR3 is TGCGCCAGCAGCCCGGGGCGGGCCAGGGGTGTTCCAGATACGCAGTATTTT. Translation: CASSPGRARGVPDTQYF.

This clone appeared once. V is TRBV6-1 and J is TRBJ2-3; 8 bases agree with TRBD2. The V gene end was trimmed by 4 bases and the J gene end by 3 bases; junction bases not matched to a gene: 9. The CDR3 contains 16 residues. Germline lookup yields CDR1 MNHNS and CDR2 SASEGT. The CDR3 DNA is TGTGCCAGCAGTGTACTCGCGGGGGGATTGACAGATACGCAGTATTTT. It translates to CASSVLAGGLTDTQYF.

This clone was observed a handful of times. The chain carries TRBV5-4 and TRBJ2-7; the match to TRBD2 covers 13 bases. Trimming at V came to 3 bases and at J to 3 bases, leaving 12 bases not matched to a gene. CDR3 length equals 18 residues. The germline V gene encodes CDR1 SGHNT and CDR2 YYREEE (reference sequence). The CDR3 DNA sequence: TGTGCCAGCAGCTCGCGATATACTAGCGGGAGGGAACTCTACGAGCAGTACTTC. This translates into CASSSRYTSGRELYEQYF.

The rearrangement joins TRBV6-1 to TRBJ1-5; perhaps TRBD1 as D (6 bases). Germline lookup yields CDR1 MNHNS and CDR2 SASEGT. Deletions cut 2 bases from V and 6 bases from J, with 17 bases between. This CDR3 comprises 16 residues. This CDR3 reads CASSENSGTFGQPQHF. The CDR3 coding sequence is TGTGCCAGCAGTGAAAATTCCGGGACATTCGGTCAGCCCCAGCATTTT.

There are a few counts of this clone. The genes are TRBV7-8 and TRBJ1-4; D perhaps matches TRBD1 (5 bases). The CDR3 has 14 residues. Trimming left V 7 bases short and J 6 bases short, with 15 bases between. Germline values: CDR1 SGHVS, CDR2 FQNEAQ. The CDR3 coding sequence is TGTGCCAGCACCCCCCCGGGGGGACATGAAAAACTGTTTTTT. It yields the protein CASTPPGGHEKLFF. Based on the CDR3 plus reference TRBV7-8 and TRBJ1-4, the full variable domain is GAGVSQSPRYKVAKRGQDVALRCDPISGHVSLFWYQQALGQGPEFLTYFQNEAQLDKSGLPSDRFFAERPEGSVSTLKIQRTQQEDSAVYLCASTPPGGHEKLFFGSGTQLSVL.